Each of the 22 T cell receptor beta chains below was sequenced from the same sample in a study of T-cell memory formation after mild COVID-19. Each CDR3 protein gets one entry after TCRdb re-called the 5' RACE reads with MiXCR. The sample consists of about 130,000 distinct CDR3 sequences, 15% to 20% of them appearing once. Sequenced material: PBMCs or a T cell subset sorted from them (not recorded which). All receptors come from a man younger than 35 who had mild COVID-19 (a few samples of this study predate the infection). Cell type and time point are not known.

The chain combines TRBV12-3 or TRBV12-4 with TRBJ1-1, with 7 bases lining up with TRBD1. J lost 4 bases, V lost 6 bases, and 11 bases had no gene match. This CDR3 contains 15 residues. In nucleotides, the CDR3 is TGTGCCAGCAGACCTAACACACAGGGGATCACTGAAGCTTTCTTT. This encodes CASRPNTQGITEAFF.

This chain uses TRBV6-2 or TRBV6-3 with TRBJ2-6, with 9 bases that match TRBD2. Looked up from germline, CDR1 is MNHEY and CDR2 is SVGEGT. There are 15 residues in the CDR3. Trimming at V came to 6 bases and at J to 2 bases, leaving 2 bases not matched to a gene. The CDR3 loop reads CASSRTSAGANVLTF. The CDR3 coding sequence is TGTGCCAGCAGCAGGACTAGCGCTGGGGCCAACGTCCTGACTTTC.

This clonotype was recorded at least ten times. The V call is TRBV5-5, the J call TRBJ2-5; 7 nucleotides align to TRBD2. Trimming took 0 bases from V and 1 from J; bases not matched to a gene: 6. Germline V gene lookup returns CDR1 SGHKS and CDR2 YYEKEE (reference sequence). The CDR3 is made up of 16 amino acids. The CDR3 spells CASSLGISGPQETQYF. The CDR3 DNA reads as TGTGCCAGCAGCTTGGGAATTAGCGGGCCCCAAGAGACCCAGTACTTC.

The chain uses TRBV7-2 and TRBJ1-1; D remains ambiguous. Germline values: CDR1 SGHTA, CDR2 FQGNSA. The ends were cut back, 2 bases at V and 10 bases at J, with 8 bases in the middle. The CDR3 is 11 amino acids. The CDR3 region is CASSLSVGAFF. The CDR3 region has the DNA TGTGCCAGCAGCTTAAGCGTCGGAGCTTTCTTT. The full variable domain, with the rest looked up from reference TRBV7-2 and TRBJ1-1, is GAGVSQSPSNKVTEKGKDVELRCDPISGHTALYWYRQSLGQGLEFLIYFQGNSAPDKSGLPSDRFSAERTGGSVSTLTIQRTQQEDSAVYLCASSLSVGAFFGQGTRLTVV.

The gene calls are TRBV7-7 and TRBJ2-5; D is unresolved. The germline V gene has CDR1 SSHAT and CDR2 FNYEAQ (reference sequence). V dropped 5 bases and J dropped 4 bases, with 11 bases sitting between them. There are 13 residues in the CDR3. In DNA form, the CDR3 reads TGTGCCAGCAGCCATGACTTGGGAGAGACCCAGTACTTC. This translates into CASSHDLGETQYF.

A few counts support this clonotype. J is TRBJ2-1 and V is TRBV3-1, with 7 bases identical to TRBD2. In germline, CDR1 is LGHDT, CDR2 YNNKEL (reference sequence). The junction had 15 bases not matched to a gene; V was cut back by 4 bases and J by 12 bases. The CDR3 has 15 amino acids. CDR3 sequence: CASSLADRLAAWQFF. In DNA form, the CDR3 reads TGTGCCAGCAGCCTCGCCGATAGACTAGCAGCCTGGCAGTTCTTC.

The chain has TRBV19 and TRBJ2-7; D is uncertain. CDR3 length equals 15 residues. Germline CDR1 is LNHDA and CDR2 is SQIVND (reference sequence). V was cut by 5 bases and J by 2 bases, with 16 bases left in between. CDR3 DNA sequence: TGTGCCAGTAGTCTCGGATCGATAGGCCCCTACGAGCAGTACTTC. Translation: CASSLGSIGPYEQYF.

This chain links TRBV7-2 with TRBJ1-3; D is undetermined. Germline CDR1 SGHTA, CDR2 FQGNSA. This CDR3 spans 12 amino acids. V was shortened by 5 bases and J by 4 bases, with 6 bases between the two germline ends. CDR3 nucleotides: TGTGCCAGCAGCCCACTCGGAAACACCATATATTTT. It yields the protein CASSPLGNTIYF.

Ten or more counts support this clonotype. The rearrangement links TRBV5-1 to TRBJ2-3; no clear D. The CDR3 runs to 13 residues. Germline CDR1 reads SGHRS; CDR2 reads YFSETQ. V lost 0 bases, J lost 4 bases, and 6 bases lay in between. The CDR3 spells CASSLVPSDTQYF. The DNA of the CDR3 is TGCGCCAGCAGCTTGGTTCCCTCAGATACGCAGTATTTT.

This clonotype is judged medium-sized. The J gene is TRBJ2-3, the V gene TRBV20-1; TRBD1 might be the D (7 bases). The CDR3 runs to 13 residues. V was cut by 6 bases and J by 7 bases, with 17 bases left in between. Germline V lookup: CDR1 DFQATT, CDR2 SNEGSKA (reference sequence). CDR3 region: CSAFQGGPNTQYF. The CDR3 DNA is TGCAGTGCGTTCCAGGGGGGACCCAATACGCAGTATTTT.

V usage is TRBV4-1 and J usage is TRBJ2-1; 9 nucleotides agree with TRBD2. The length of the CDR3 is 16 residues. With 3 bases clipped from V and 4 bases from J, the junction kept 7 bases outside the gene matches. Germline lookup yields CDR1 MGHRA and CDR2 YSYEKL. The CDR3 here is CASSQLSGGSYNEQFF. The CDR3 DNA sequence: TGCGCCAGCAGCCAGCTAAGCGGGGGGTCTTACAATGAGCAGTTCTTC.

The chain is built from TRBV5-5 and TRBJ2-2; 8 positions match TRBD1. Unmatched junction bases numbered 6, after V lost 3 bases and J lost 2 bases. Germline V gene sequence: CDR1 SGHKS, CDR2 YYEKEE (reference sequence). The CDR3 length is 16 residues. CDR3 sequence (DNA): TGTGCCAGCAGCTCGCAGGGGGCGCAAAACACCGGGGAGCTGTTTTTT. Amino acids: CASSSQGAQNTGELFF.

This clonotype was observed a few times. The chain uses TRBV3-1 and TRBJ2-5, with D possibly TRBD2 on 5 matching bases. V lost 1 base and J lost 5, with 14 bases in between. This CDR3 has 15 amino acids. The germline V gene encodes CDR1 LGHDT and CDR2 YNNKEL (reference sequence). The chain's CDR3 is CASSQVGLRRETQYF. CDR3 nucleotides: TGTGCCAGCAGCCAAGTAGGACTCAGGAGGGAGACCCAGTACTTC.

This clonotype was seen a handful of times. Here the CDR3 DNA reads TGTGCCAGCAGTGATTTGGGGGCTGAGCAGCCCCAGCATTTT. Protein product: CASSDLGAEQPQHF. The rearrangement links TRBV2 to TRBJ1-5, with TRBD1 as a possible D gene (6 bases). The CDR3 runs 14 residues. Deletions cut 3 bases from V and 7 bases from J, with 13 bases between. Germline V CDR1 and CDR2: SNHLY, FYNNEI. Looking up the rest from reference TRBV2 and TRBJ1-5 gives the full variable domain: EPEVTQTPSHQVTQMGQEVILRCVPISNHLYFYWYRQILGQKVEFLVSFYNNEISEKSEIFDDQFSVERPDGSNFTLKIRSTKLEDSAMYFCASSDLGAEQPQHFGDGTRLSIL.

This clonotype has a single count. This rearrangement joins TRBV27 to TRBJ1-1, with 8 bases aligning to TRBD1. Germline trimming cut 9 bases from V and 6 bases from J; bases unmatched to any gene: 6. Germline loops: CDR1 MNHEY, CDR2 SMNVEV (reference sequence). This CDR3 spans 12 amino acids. The CDR3 DNA follows: TGTGCCAGTCGGACAGGGAAAGCTGAAGCTTTCTTT. This codes for CASRTGKAEAFF.

V is TRBV7-2 and J is TRBJ2-5, with TRBD2 matching over 7 bases. CDR1 is SGHTA and CDR2 is FQGNSA in the germline V gene. The length of the CDR3 is 13 residues. V was pared by 1 base and J by 7 bases, with 3 bases of the junction left unmatched. The CDR3 DNA reads TGTGCCAGCAGCTTAGGGCCGGGGGGGACCCAGTACTTC. Its protein is CASSLGPGGTQYF.

This clonotype was counted ten times or more. V is TRBV5-1 and J is TRBJ2-3; D gene unclear. Per the germline V gene, CDR1 is SGHRS and CDR2 is YFSETQ. The CDR3 runs 14 residues. Between the trimmed V and J ends, which lost 5 bases and 0 bases, there was a span of 10 bases. The chain's CDR3 is CASRERPSTDTQYF. CDR3 in DNA: TGCGCCAGCAGGGAACGTCCTAGCACAGATACGCAGTATTTT.

This clonotype has ten or more counts. The rearrangement links TRBV6-2 or TRBV6-3 to TRBJ2-1, with TRBD2 matching 12 bases. The CDR3 consists of 15 residues. Germline V CDR1 and CDR2: MNHEY, SVGEGT. Unmatched junction bases numbered 4, after V lost 10 bases and J lost 0 bases. The chain's CDR3 is CAKTSGGISYNEQFF. As DNA, the CDR3 is TGTGCCAAGACTAGCGGGGGTATCTCCTACAATGAGCAGTTCTTC.

This clonotype has only a few counts. The V call is TRBV6-5, the J call TRBJ1-2; D gene unclear. Germline CDR1 reads MNHEY; CDR2 reads SVGAGI. The V end was cut by 0 bases, the J end by 7 bases, with 12 bases between. CDR3 length equals 14 residues. CDR3 protein: CASSYSNVLGGYTF. The CDR3 nucleotides are TGTGCCAGCAGTTACTCGAACGTTCTGGGTGGCTACACCTTC.

In this sample, this clonotype turned up many times. This sequence joins TRBV5-1 and TRBJ2-3, with 8 bases identical to TRBD2. CDR1 is SGHRS and CDR2 is YFSETQ in the germline V gene. The J segment lost 4 bases and the V segment lost 4 bases, leaving 11 bases of the junction unmatched. This CDR3 region has 16 residues. CDR3 nucleotides: TGCGCCAGCAGCCAGCTGCGGGCGGGGGGTTCAGATACGCAGTATTTT. Translating it yields CASSQLRAGGSDTQYF. Supplemented by reference TRBV5-1 and TRBJ2-3, the full variable domain reads KAGVTQTPRYLIKTRGQQVTLSCSPISGHRSVSWYQQTPGQGLQFLFEYFSETQRNKGNFPGRFSGRQFSNSRSEMNVSTLELGDSALYLCASSQLRAGGSDTQYFGPGTRLTVL.

This clonotype was found many times. The CDR3 region is CASSPRAGGGHEQFF. The CDR3 nucleotides are TGTGCCAGCAGCCCTCGGGCGGGGGGAGGACATGAGCAGTTCTTC. V and J are TRBV6-5 and TRBJ2-1; 8 bases map to TRBD2. J was trimmed by 8 bases and V by 6 bases; bases with no gene match: 12. Germline CDR1 and CDR2: MNHEY and SVGAGI. This CDR3 is built from 15 residues.

At least ten counts were recorded for this clonotype. The chain couples TRBV7-2 to TRBJ2-1; D call uncertain. The CDR3 is made up of 15 amino acids. Trimming shortened V by 6 bases and J by 6 bases, and 18 bases separated the two germline ends. Germline V lookup: CDR1 SGHTA, CDR2 FQGNSA. CDR3: CASSPDRAVINEQFF. Here the CDR3 DNA reads TGTGCCAGCAGTCCGGACCGGGCGGTGATCAATGAGCAGTTCTTC.